This TCR beta chain was sequenced during a study of glioma-infiltrating T cells. Study conclusions and caveats: Very few CDR3 sequences were shared between tissue and blood. Gliomas, especially low-grade, showed above-expected tissue-blood divergence; non-neoplastic patients showed below.

Trimming cost V 1 base and J 7 bases, with 8 bases left between them. The CDR3 covers 13 residues. Looked up from germline, CDR1 is MGHRA and CDR2 is YSYEKL. Using RNA template, CDR3s of TCR alpha and beta were amplified with iRepertoire arm-PCR. MiXCR was run by TCRdb on the multiplex PCR reads, yielding one entry per CDR3 protein. Here the sample spans roughly 120,000 distinct CDR3 sequences, approximately 25% being singletons. At least ten counts were recorded for this clonotype. Its target is unknown. Sample: glioma tissue, nonneoplastic brain tissue, or PBMCs (not recorded which). The gene calls are TRBV4-1 and TRBJ2-1, with D hard to call. The sequence came from a human donor with low-grade glioma or glioblastoma, undergoing nonglioma brain surgery, or in good health (not recorded which). CDR3 residues: CASSQVSVNEQFF. The CDR3 nucleotides read TGCGCCAGCAGCCAAGTGTCGGTAAATGAGCAGTTCTTC.